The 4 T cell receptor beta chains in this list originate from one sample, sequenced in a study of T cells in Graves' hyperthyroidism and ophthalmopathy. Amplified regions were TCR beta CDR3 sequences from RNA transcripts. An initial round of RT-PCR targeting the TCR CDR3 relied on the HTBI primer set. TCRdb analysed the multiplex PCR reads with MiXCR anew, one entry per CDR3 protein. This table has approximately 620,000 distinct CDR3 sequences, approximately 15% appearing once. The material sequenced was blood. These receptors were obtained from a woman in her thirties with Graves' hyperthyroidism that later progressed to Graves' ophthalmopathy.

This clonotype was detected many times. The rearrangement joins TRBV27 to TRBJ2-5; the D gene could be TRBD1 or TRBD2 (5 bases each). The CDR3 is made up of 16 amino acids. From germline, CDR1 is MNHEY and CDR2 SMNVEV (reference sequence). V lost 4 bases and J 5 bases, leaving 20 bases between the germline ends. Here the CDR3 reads CASSSDRDPKGETQYF. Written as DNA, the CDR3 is TGTGCCAGCAGTTCAGACCGGGACCCAAAGGGGGAGACCCAGTACTTC.

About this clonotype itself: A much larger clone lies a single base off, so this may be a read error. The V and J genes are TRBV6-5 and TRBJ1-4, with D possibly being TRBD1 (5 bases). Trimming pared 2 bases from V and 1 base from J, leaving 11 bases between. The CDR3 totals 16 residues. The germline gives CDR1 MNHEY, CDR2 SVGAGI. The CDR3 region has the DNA TGTGCCAGCAGTTACCTTAGGGGCGGAACTAATGAAAAACTGTTTTTT. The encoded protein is CASSYLRGGTNEKLFF.

The CDR3 here is CASSPPSGAGADTQYF. The CDR3 nucleotides are TGTGCCAGCTCACCACCTAGCGGGGCGGGAGCAGATACGCAGTATTTT. The chain recombines TRBV18 with TRBJ2-3, with TRBD2 identical over 8 bases. Losses at the gene ends were 0 bases for V and 4 bases for J; bases not matched to a gene: 6. Germline V gene data show CDR1 as KGHSH and CDR2 as LQKENI. The CDR3 totals 16 residues.

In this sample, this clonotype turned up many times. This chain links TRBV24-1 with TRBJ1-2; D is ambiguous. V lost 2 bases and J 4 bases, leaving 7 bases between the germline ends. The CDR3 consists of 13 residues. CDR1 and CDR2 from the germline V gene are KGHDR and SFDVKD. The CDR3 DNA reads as TGTGCCACCAGTGATTCCGTTCTCTATGGCTACACCTTC. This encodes CATSDSVLYGYTF.